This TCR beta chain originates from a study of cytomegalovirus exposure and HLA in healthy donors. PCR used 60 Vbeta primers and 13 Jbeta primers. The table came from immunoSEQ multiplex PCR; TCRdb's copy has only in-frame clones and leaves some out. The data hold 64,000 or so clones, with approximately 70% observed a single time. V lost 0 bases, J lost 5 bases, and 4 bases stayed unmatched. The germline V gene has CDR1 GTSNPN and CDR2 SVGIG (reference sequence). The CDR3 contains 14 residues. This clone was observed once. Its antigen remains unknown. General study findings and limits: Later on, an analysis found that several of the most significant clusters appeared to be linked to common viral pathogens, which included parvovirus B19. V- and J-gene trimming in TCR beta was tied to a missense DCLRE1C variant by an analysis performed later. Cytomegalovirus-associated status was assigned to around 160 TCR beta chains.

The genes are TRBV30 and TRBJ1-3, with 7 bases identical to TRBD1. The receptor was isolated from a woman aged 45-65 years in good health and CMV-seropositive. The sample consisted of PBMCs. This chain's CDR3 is CAWSVEGARNTIYF. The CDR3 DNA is TGTGCCTGGAGTGTTGAGGGGGCGCGAAACACCATATATTTT.